Presented here are 30 T cell receptor beta chains from one specimen sequenced in a study of CD8 T cells in ankylosing spondylitis (dated by TCRdb to between 2016 and 2019). Library preparation was by 5' RACE. Sequencing used an Illumina HiSeq 2500. Using fastp at Q25 and MiXCR, TCRdb reprocessed the public reads and kept productive beta chains. When rows share a CDR3 protein, they turn into one entry using the most common DNA and genes. This sample comprises 150,000 or so distinct CDR3 sequences, around 10% of them detected only once. The top ten clonotypes cover 25% to 30% of the sample. The specimen was blood, either unsorted or a sorted T cell fraction (not recorded which). These receptors originate from a male donor with ankylosing spondylitis or in good health (not recorded which).

Comment on this clonotype: A read error may be the cause here, since a much bigger clone is one base away. This rearrangement joins TRBV5-1 to TRBJ2-5; no firm D call. There are 12 residues in the CDR3. Germline assignment: CDR1 SGHRS and CDR2 YFSETQ. CDR3 residues: CTSRRRQETQYF. CDR3 nucleotide sequence: TGCACCAGCAGACGCCGCCAAGAGACCCAGTACTTC.

The chain carries TRBV4-3 and TRBJ2-5; 7 bases fit TRBD2. V was pared by 0 bases and J by 9 bases, with 4 bases of the junction left unmatched. Germline assignment: CDR1 LGHNA and CDR2 YSLEER. This CDR3 is built from 13 residues. The CDR3 DNA is TGCGCCAGCAGCCAAGAGATGAGCGGGGCCCAGTACTTC. It is translated as CASSQEMSGAQYF.

This chain links TRBV19 with TRBJ2-3; D possibly uses TRBD1 or TRBD2 (5 bases each). Trimming stripped 0 bases from V and 4 bases from J, with 11 bases between. Germline CDR1 is LNHDA and CDR2 is SQIVND (reference sequence). This CDR3 region has 15 residues. The CDR3 loop is CASSIDREQADTQYF. For the CDR3, the DNA is TGTGCCAGTAGTATAGATCGGGAACAGGCAGATACGCAGTATTTT.

CDR3 loop: CSVGTGDNSPLHF. The CDR3 coding sequence is TGCAGCGTCGGGACAGGGGACAATTCACCCCTCCACTTT. The rearrangement links TRBV29-1 to TRBJ1-6; 10 bases line up with TRBD1. V trimming: 6 bases; J trimming: 7 bases; junction bases outside the gene matches: 3. The V gene's germline CDR1 is SQVTM and CDR2 ANQGSEA. CDR3 size: 13 residues. Together with reference TRBV29-1 and TRBJ1-6, the CDR3 gives the full variable domain: SAVISQKPSRDICQRGTSLTIQCQVDSQVTMMFWYRQQPGQSLTLIATANQGSEATYESGFVIDKFPISRPNLTFSTLTVSNMSPEDSSIYLCSVGTGDNSPLHFGNGTRLTVT.

This clonotype came up many times. CDR3 sequence: CASSFRAGSTDTQYF. CDR3 coding DNA: TGTGCCAGCAGTTTCAGAGCGGGAAGCACAGATACGCAGTATTTT. This chain links TRBV28 with TRBJ2-3; 7 bases fit TRBD2. V gave up 3 bases and J gave up 0 bases; unmatched junction bases: 3. Germline lookup yields CDR1 MDHEN and CDR2 SYDVKM. This CDR3 spans 15 amino acids.

This clonotype appeared many times. The chain uses TRBV6-5 and TRBJ1-1; D unresolved. Germline values: CDR1 MNHEY, CDR2 SVGAGI. This CDR3 has 16 amino acids. The V and J ends lost 4 bases and 0 bases respectively, with 15 bases between them. The CDR3 here is CASSSSFDLMNTEAFF. In DNA, the CDR3 is TGTGCCAGCAGTTCCTCTTTCGACCTTATGAACACTGAAGCTTTCTTT.

This chain links TRBV11-2 with TRBJ2-3, with D unresolved. V shed 5 bases and J shed 3 bases, with 18 bases lying between them. This CDR3 is 16 amino acids long. From germline, CDR1 is SGHAT and CDR2 FQNNGV. CDR3 region: CASSQRATGWTDTQYF. The CDR3 nucleotides read TGTGCCAGCAGCCAACGGGCTACCGGATGGACAGATACGCAGTATTTT. The complete variable domain, with remaining parts taken from reference TRBV11-2 and TRBJ2-3, reads EAGVAQSPRYKIIEKRQSVAFWCNPISGHATLYWYQQILGQGPKLLIQFQNNGVVDDSQLPKDRFSAERLKGVDSTLKIQPAKLEDSAVYLCASSQRATGWTDTQYFGPGTRLTVL.

The rearrangement joins TRBV5-6 to TRBJ2-5; D possibly uses TRBD1 or TRBD2 (6 bases each). Trimming left V 2 bases short and J 4 bases short, with 18 bases between. There are 16 residues in the CDR3. In germline, CDR1 is SGHDT, CDR2 YYEEEE. CDR3 coding DNA: TGTGCCAGCAGCTTAGGTACCTGGGGGGCCGGAGAGACCCAGTACTTC. Translation: CASSLGTWGAGETQYF.

This clonotype was counted many times. The V and J genes are TRBV20-1 and TRBJ2-1, with 7 bases lining up with TRBD2. Losses at the gene ends were 7 bases for V and 8 bases for J; bases not matched to a gene: 5. The germline V gene encodes CDR1 DFQATT and CDR2 SNEGSKA (reference sequence). The CDR3 loop spans 11 amino acids. The DNA of the CDR3 is TGCAGTGGGGTGGGGGGGGATGAGCAGTTCTTC. This gives the protein CSGVGGDEQFF.

This clonotype has a handful of counts. This sequence joins TRBV20-1 and TRBJ2-5; 7 bases line up with TRBD1. CDR3 length equals 14 residues. Germline CDR1 reads DFQATT; CDR2 reads SNEGSKA (reference sequence). V trimming: 0 bases; J trimming: 4 bases; junction bases outside the gene matches: 5. CDR3 sequence reads: CSARDDRVAETQYF. CDR3 DNA: TGCAGTGCTAGAGATGACAGGGTGGCAGAGACCCAGTACTTC.

This clonotype has a handful of counts. The gene calls are TRBV5-6 and TRBJ2-7; D is undetermined. Germline CDR1 SGHDT, CDR2 YYEEEE. V was shortened by 2 bases and J by 4 bases, with 7 bases between the two germline ends. CDR3 size: 12 residues. The CDR3 region has the DNA TGTGCCAGCAGCTTCCAGGTTTACGAGCAGTACTTC. Encoded protein: CASSFQVYEQYF.

This clonotype occurred many times. The chain links TRBV7-8 to TRBJ2-1; unclear D gene. The V end lost 2 bases, the J end lost 6 bases, and 17 bases lay between the germline ends. Germline loops: CDR1 SGHVS, CDR2 FQNEAQ. The CDR3 is 16 amino acids. CDR3 residues: CASSLTAQRPPNEQFF. The CDR3 bases are TGTGCCAGCAGCTTAACGGCCCAGCGACCCCCCAATGAGCAGTTCTTC.

This rearrangement joins TRBV24-1 to TRBJ2-6, with TRBD2 matching over 7 bases. Germline trimming cut 4 bases from V and 0 bases from J; bases unmatched to any gene: 11. Germline CDR1 is KGHDR and CDR2 is SFDVKD. The CDR3 runs to 19 residues. In nucleotides, the CDR3 is TGTGCCACCAGTGACCCCCGGGGGGAGGTTAGCTCTGGGGCCAACGTCCTGACTTTC. This sequence encodes CATSDPRGEVSSGANVLTF.

This clonotype came up a few times. CDR3 sequence reads: CASRVTGVNTEAFF. The CDR3 nucleotides read TGTGCCAGCAGGGTAACAGGGGTGAACACTGAAGCTTTCTTT. This chain links TRBV12-3 or TRBV12-4 with TRBJ1-1; 7 bases are shared with TRBD1. V shed 6 bases and J 0 bases; nucleotides not matched to a gene: 4. There are 14 residues in the CDR3.

This clonotype was seen only a few times. V and J are TRBV15 and TRBJ2-1; D not resolved. The CDR3 is 13 residues long. V was shortened by 0 bases and J by 5 bases, with 5 bases between the two germline ends. Germline V CDR1 and CDR2: LNHNV, YYDKDF (reference sequence). The chain's CDR3 is CATSRDSHNEQFF. The CDR3 bases are TGTGCCACCAGCAGAGATTCCCACAATGAGCAGTTCTTC.

CDR3 bases: TGTGCCAGCAGCCAAGATATAACGGGTGAGCAGTTCTTC. This encodes CASSQDITGEQFF. The chain has TRBV3-1 and TRBJ2-1; D is ambiguous. The CDR3 runs to 13 residues. In germline, CDR1 is LGHDT, CDR2 YNNKEL (reference sequence). Trimming took 0 bases from V and 9 from J, leaving 9 bases between them.

This clonotype was observed many times. The rearrangement uses TRBV20-1 and TRBJ1-1, with D perhaps TRBD1 (6 bases). The germline V and J ends were trimmed by 0 bases and 4 bases, with 15 bases remaining between them. The CDR3 spans 15 residues. Germline V gene data show CDR1 as DFQATT and CDR2 as SNEGSKA (reference sequence). CDR3 residues: CSARDLRGAVTEAFF. As DNA, the CDR3 is TGCAGTGCTAGAGATCTCAGGGGCGCGGTCACTGAAGCTTTCTTT.

This clonotype was seen a handful of times. CDR3 amino acids: CASSFSTEIYGYTF. In DNA form, the CDR3 reads TGTGCCAGCAGCTTCTCCACAGAAATCTATGGCTACACCTTC. This chain connects TRBV7-2 to TRBJ1-2; D remains unclear. The ends were cut back, 3 bases at V and 4 bases at J, with 12 bases in the middle. This CDR3 comprises 14 residues. Germline loops: CDR1 SGHTA, CDR2 FQGNSA.

For the CDR3, the DNA is TGTGCCAGCAGCTCGGGACTAGCGGTCTACAATGAGCAGTTCTTC. Translation: CASSSGLAVYNEQFF. This chain connects TRBV14 to TRBJ2-1; 11 bases match TRBD2. There are 15 residues in the CDR3. V trimming: 5 bases; J trimming: 3 bases; junction bases outside the gene matches: 3. Looked up from germline, CDR1 is SGHDN and CDR2 is FVKESK.

The sample holds many counts of this clonotype. V is TRBV27 and J is TRBJ2-2, with 9 bases lining up with TRBD1. The CDR3 contains 16 residues. Germline V lookup: CDR1 MNHEY, CDR2 SMNVEV (reference sequence). The J segment lost 6 bases and the V segment lost 4 bases, leaving 9 bases of the junction unmatched. The CDR3 DNA reads TGTGCCAGCAGTTCCCTGGGACAGGGAATGGCCGGGGAGCTGTTTTTT. It specifies CASSSLGQGMAGELFF.

The table lists this clonotype with many counts. The chain has TRBV5-1 and TRBJ2-2; TRBD1 or TRBD2 may be the D gene (5 bases each). Germline CDR1 is SGHRS and CDR2 is YFSETQ. The CDR3 runs to 16 residues. V was pared by 6 bases and J by 5 bases, with 20 bases between. The CDR3 loop reads CASNLERPWGTGELFF. In DNA form, the CDR3 reads TGCGCCAGCAATTTAGAGCGCCCCTGGGGGACCGGGGAGCTGTTTTTT. Full variable domain (outside the CDR3, taken from reference TRBV5-1 and TRBJ2-2): KAGVTQTPRYLIKTRGQQVTLSCSPISGHRSVSWYQQTPGQGLQFLFEYFSETQRNKGNFPGRFSGRQFSNSRSEMNVSTLELGDSALYLCASNLERPWGTGELFFGEGSRLTVL.

This clonotype was counted many times. The chain joins TRBV29-1 to TRBJ1-1; the D is unclear. Germline V CDR1 and CDR2: SQVTM, ANQGSEA. The CDR3 spans 13 residues. Trimming stripped 4 bases from V and 2 bases from J, with 11 bases between. Here the CDR3 DNA reads TGCAGCGTTGCTGGACGGACCAACACTGAAGCTTTCTTT. Protein: CSVAGRTNTEAFF.

This clonotype was detected many times. The chain carries TRBV29-1 and TRBJ2-1; TRBD2 matches 10 bases. This CDR3 is 14 amino acids long. V shed 4 bases and J 10 bases; nucleotides not matched to a gene: 10. CDR1 is SQVTM, CDR2 ANQGSEA, per germline. DNA for the CDR3: TGCAGCGTTGTCGCTAGCGGGAGCGGCCGAGAGCAGTTCTTC. Its protein product is CSVVASGSGREQFF.

This clonotype was seen ten or more times. The chain carries TRBV24-1 and TRBJ2-1; D assignment may be TRBD1 or TRBD2 (5 bases each). V lost 10 bases and J 6 bases, leaving 15 bases between the germline ends. CDR3 length equals 13 residues. Germline V gene sequence: CDR1 KGHDR, CDR2 SFDVKD. The CDR3 DNA sequence: TGTGCCACTAGCGACAGCCCGAGCAATGAGCAGTTCTTC. It encodes CATSDSPSNEQFF.

The chain couples TRBV5-4 to TRBJ1-1, with D possibly TRBD1 on 5 matching bases. The CDR3 runs 14 residues. Germline V gene data show CDR1 as SGHNT and CDR2 as YYREEE (reference sequence). The CDR3 nucleotides are TGTGCTACCCTACGGGCAGAAAGGGGCACTGAAGCTTTCTTT. It specifies CATLRAERGTEAFF.

With respect to this clonotype: This probably arose from a read error, given a far larger clone one base away. The chain carries TRBV12-3 or TRBV12-4 and TRBJ2-1; no reliable D call. V lost 11 bases and J 3 bases, leaving 5 bases between the germline ends. The CDR3 length is 10 residues. The CDR3 DNA sequence: TGTGCCGGCGGCTACAATGAGCAGTTCTTC. This encodes CAGGYNEQFF.

In this sample, this clonotype turned up many times. This chain joins TRBV27 and TRBJ1-1, with D uncertain. This CDR3 has 14 residues. Germline-derived CDR1 and CDR2 are MNHEY and SMNVEV (reference sequence). Trimming shortened V by 4 bases and J by 0 bases, and 9 bases separated the two germline ends. The CDR3 loop reads CASSWDRMNTEAFF. The CDR3 DNA sequence: TGTGCCAGCAGTTGGGATCGGATGAACACTGAAGCTTTCTTT.

This clonotype was seen at least ten times. The chain has TRBV5-6 and TRBJ2-3; D tentatively fits TRBD1 or TRBD2 (5 bases each). CDR1 is SGHDT and CDR2 is YYEEEE in the germline V gene. V was shortened by 1 base and J by 0 bases, with 9 bases between the two germline ends. The CDR3 totals 15 residues. Here the CDR3 DNA reads TGTGCCAGCAGCTTGAACGGGGCTAGCACAGATACGCAGTATTTT. Translation: CASSLNGASTDTQYF. Based on the CDR3 plus reference TRBV5-6 and TRBJ2-3, the full variable domain is DAGVTQSPTHLIKTRGQQVTLRCSPKSGHDTVSWYQQALGQGPQFIFQYYEEEERQRGNFPDRFSGHQFPNYSSELNVNALLLGDSALYLCASSLNGASTDTQYFGPGTRLTVL.

This clonotype occurred many times. The rearrangement links TRBV27 to TRBJ1-6, with TRBD1 identical over 7 bases. The CDR3 length is 14 residues. J gave up 9 bases and V 5 bases, and 7 bases lay outside the gene matches. CDR1 MNHEY and CDR2 SMNVEV come from the germline V gene (reference sequence). The CDR3 is CASSRRQGSSPLHF. The CDR3 nucleotides are TGTGCCAGCAGTCGTAGACAGGGAAGTTCACCCCTCCACTTT.

Many counts were recorded for this clonotype. The chain couples TRBV29-1 to TRBJ2-3, with 7 bases fitting TRBD1. Germline CDR1 and CDR2: SQVTM and ANQGSEA. CDR3 length: 15 residues. The junction had 7 bases not matched to a gene; V was cut back by 4 bases and J by 0 bases. This CDR3 reads CSVGIGGRSTDTQYF. The DNA of the CDR3 is TGCAGCGTTGGAATAGGGGGCCGAAGCACAGATACGCAGTATTTT.